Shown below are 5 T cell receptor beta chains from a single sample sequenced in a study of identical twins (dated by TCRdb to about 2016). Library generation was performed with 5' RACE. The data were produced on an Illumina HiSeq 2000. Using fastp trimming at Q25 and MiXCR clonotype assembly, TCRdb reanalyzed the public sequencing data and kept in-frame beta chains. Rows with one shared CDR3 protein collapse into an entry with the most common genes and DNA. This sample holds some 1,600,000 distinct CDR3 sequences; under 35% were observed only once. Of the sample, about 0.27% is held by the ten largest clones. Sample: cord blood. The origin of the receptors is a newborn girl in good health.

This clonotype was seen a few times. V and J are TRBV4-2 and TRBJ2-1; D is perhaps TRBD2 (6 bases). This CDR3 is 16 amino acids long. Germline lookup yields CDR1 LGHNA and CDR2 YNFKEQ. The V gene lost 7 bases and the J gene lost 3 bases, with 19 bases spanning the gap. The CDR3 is CASTSRRGGDYNEQFF. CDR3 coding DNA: TGTGCCAGCACCTCAAGGCGGGGCGGGGACTACAATGAGCAGTTCTTC.

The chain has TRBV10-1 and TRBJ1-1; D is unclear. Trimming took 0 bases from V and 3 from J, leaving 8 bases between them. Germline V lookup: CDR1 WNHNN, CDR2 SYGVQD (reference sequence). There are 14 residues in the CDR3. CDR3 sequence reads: CASSESWRDTEAFF. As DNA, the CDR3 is TGCGCCAGCAGTGAGTCGTGGAGGGACACTGAAGCTTTCTTT.

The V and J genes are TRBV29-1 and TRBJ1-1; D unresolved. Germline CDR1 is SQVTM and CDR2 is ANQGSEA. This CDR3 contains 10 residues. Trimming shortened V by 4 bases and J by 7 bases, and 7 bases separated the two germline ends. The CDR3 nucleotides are TGCAGCGTTGCGGGCAGTGAAGCTTTCTTT. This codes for CSVAGSEAFF.

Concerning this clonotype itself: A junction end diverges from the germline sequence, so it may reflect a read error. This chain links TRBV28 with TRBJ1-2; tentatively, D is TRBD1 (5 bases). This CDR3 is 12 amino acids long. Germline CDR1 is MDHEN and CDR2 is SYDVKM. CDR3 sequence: CSSSSGHYGYTF. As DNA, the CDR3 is TGTTCCAGCAGTTCAGGGCACTATGGCTACACCTTC.

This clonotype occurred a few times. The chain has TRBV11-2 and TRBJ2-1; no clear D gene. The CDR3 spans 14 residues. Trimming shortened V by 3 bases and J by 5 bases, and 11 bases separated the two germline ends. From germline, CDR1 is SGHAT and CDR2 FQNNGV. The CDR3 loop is CASSFQATNNEQFF. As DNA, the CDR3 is TGTGCCAGCAGCTTCCAAGCGACGAACAATGAGCAGTTCTTC.